The 30 T cell receptor beta chains given below trace back to one sample, sequenced in a study of blood T cell repertoires in COVID-19. Clones were sequenced by immunoSEQ multiplex PCR, and TCRdb holds only the in-frame ones, with some missing. Seen here are some 120,000 clones, approximately 68% observed once, and the top ten hold about 2.2%. The sequencing sample was made of peripheral blood. Receptors originate from an older woman with acute or convalescent COVID-19.

The chain has TRBV28 and TRBJ1-5; 7 bases match TRBD1. The germline V gene has CDR1 MDHEN and CDR2 SYDVKM. This CDR3 contains 14 residues. The junction had 9 bases not matched to a gene; V was cut back by 8 bases and J by 5 bases. The CDR3 loop reads CASRQGGRYQPQHF. The CDR3, as DNA: TGTGCCAGCCGTCAGGGGGGTAGATATCAGCCCCAGCATTTT.

The J gene is TRBJ2-5, the V gene TRBV19; 13 bases line up with TRBD2. The CDR3 spans 15 residues. The germline CDR1 and CDR2 sequences are LNHDA and SQIVND (reference sequence). The ends lost 7 bases at V and 5 bases at J; junction bases unmatched: 7. CDR3 amino acids: CASKTSGGPTETQYF. CDR3 coding DNA: TGTGCCAGTAAGACTAGCGGGGGGCCCACGGAGACCCAGTACTTC. Together with reference TRBV19 and TRBJ2-5, the CDR3 gives the full variable domain: DGGITQSPKYLFRKEGQNVTLSCEQNLNHDAMYWYRQDPGQGLRLIYYSQIVNDFQKGDIAEGYSVSREKKESFPLTVTSAQKNPTAFYLCASKTSGGPTETQYFGPGTRLLVL.

This chain links TRBV5-5 with TRBJ1-2; unclear D gene. Germline V CDR1 and CDR2: SGHKS, YYEKEE (reference sequence). Trimming left V 0 bases short and J 7 bases short, with 16 bases between. The CDR3 contains 15 residues. The CDR3 DNA sequence: TGTGCCAGCAGCTTGGGGAGGATCCGGAGTGGTGGCTACACCTTC. It specifies CASSLGRIRSGGYTF.

There are a few counts of this clone. The chain combines TRBV5-1 with TRBJ2-7, with a weak D call TRBD1 (6 bases). Between the trimmed V and J ends, which lost 0 bases and 3 bases, there was a span of 16 bases. From germline, CDR1 is SGHRS and CDR2 YFSETQ. The CDR3 totals 16 residues. Here the CDR3 reads CASSLATGHKIYEQYF. CDR3 DNA sequence: TGCGCCAGCAGCTTGGCCACGGGACACAAGATCTACGAGCAGTACTTC.

The chain uses TRBV7-2 and TRBJ2-1; perhaps TRBD2 as D (5 bases). CDR1 SGHTA and CDR2 FQGNSA come from the germline V gene. Trimming shortened V by 2 bases and J by 0 bases, and 20 bases separated the two germline ends. The CDR3 covers 19 residues. CDR3 protein: CASSLPVPAERSSYNEQFF. The CDR3 region has the DNA TGTGCCAGCAGCTTACCGGTCCCAGCGGAGCGATCCTCCTACAATGAGCAGTTCTTC.

The chain carries TRBV4-2 and TRBJ2-3; D not certain. The CDR3 is 13 amino acids. V was cut by 0 bases and J by 5 bases, with 6 bases left in between. CDR1 and CDR2 (germline): LGHNA, YNFKEQ. CDR3 region: CASSQDSGDTQYF. The CDR3 DNA sequence: TGTGCCAGCAGCCAAGATAGTGGAGATACGCAGTATTTT.

The chain combines TRBV19 with TRBJ1-1; a weak D match, TRBD1 (6 bases). This CDR3 region has 12 residues. Trimming left V 4 bases short and J 7 bases short, with 10 bases between. Germline lookup yields CDR1 LNHDA and CDR2 SQIVND (reference sequence). The CDR3 nucleotides read TGTGCCAGTAGTACTAGGACAGATGAAGCTTTCTTT. It yields the protein CASSTRTDEAFF.

This chain links TRBV5-5 with TRBJ2-4, with D possibly being TRBD1 (6 bases). The germline V and J ends were trimmed by 0 bases and 0 bases, with 13 bases remaining between them. The germline V gene encodes CDR1 SGHKS and CDR2 YYEKEE (reference sequence). CDR3 length equals 17 residues. CDR3 protein: CASSLGDTWLAKNIQYF. CDR3 DNA sequence: TGTGCCAGCAGCTTGGGGGACACTTGGCTAGCCAAAAACATTCAGTACTTC.

The rearrangement uses TRBV11-2 and TRBJ2-7, with a possible D match to TRBD2 (6 bases). Trimming took off 4 bases at V and 4 bases at J, with 20 bases between the two ends. The germline V gene encodes CDR1 SGHAT and CDR2 FQNNGV. This CDR3 is 16 amino acids long. The CDR3 sequence is CASSSQGGRLGYEQYF. The CDR3 DNA reads as TGTGCCAGCAGCTCCCAAGGAGGGCGGTTGGGGTACGAGCAGTACTTC.

The chain uses TRBV12-3 or TRBV12-4 and TRBJ1-1, with a tentative D call TRBD1 (5 bases). Trimming removed 7 bases from V and 5 bases from J, with 11 bases in between. The CDR3 spans 12 residues. CDR3 nucleotides: TGTGCCAGCAACGGGGGGTGGACTGAAGCTTTCTTT. Amino acids: CASNGGWTEAFF.

The chain carries TRBV27 and TRBJ1-2; TRBD1 might be the D (6 bases). The CDR3 is made up of 13 amino acids. In germline, CDR1 is MNHEY, CDR2 SMNVEV (reference sequence). V lost 7 bases and J 3 bases, leaving 12 bases between the germline ends. As DNA, the CDR3 is TGTGCCAGCAAGAACAGGGACGACTATGGCTACACCTTC. Translating gives CASKNRDDYGYTF.

The rearrangement joins TRBV19 to TRBJ1-2; D uncertain. CDR1 is LNHDA, CDR2 SQIVND, per germline (reference sequence). The CDR3 has 12 residues. Trimming pared 5 bases from V and 2 bases from J, leaving 6 bases between. Here the CDR3 DNA reads TGTGCCAGTAGTCCTCAGAACTATGGCTACACCTTC. Encoded protein: CASSPQNYGYTF.

The rearrangement links TRBV9 to TRBJ1-1; TRBD1 might be the D (6 bases). The germline V and J ends were trimmed by 0 bases and 1 base, with 10 bases remaining between them. Per the germline V gene, CDR1 is SGDLS and CDR2 is YYNGEE. The CDR3 runs 15 residues. The CDR3 is CASSVGWTENTEAFF. The CDR3 DNA follows: TGTGCCAGCAGCGTAGGGTGGACAGAGAACACTGAAGCTTTCTTT.

This chain's CDR3 is CASSQVAAVYEQYF. DNA of the CDR3: TGTGCCAGCAGCCAAGTAGCGGCCGTCTACGAGCAGTACTTC. The chain links TRBV14 to TRBJ2-7, with D perhaps TRBD2 (6 bases). Germline values: CDR1 SGHDN, CDR2 FVKESK. The CDR3 loop spans 14 amino acids. Between the trimmed V and J ends, which lost 1 base and 3 bases, there was a span of 10 bases.

J is TRBJ1-2 and V is TRBV7-9, with TRBD1 identical over 10 bases. The CDR3 runs 15 residues. V dropped 3 bases and J dropped 2; count of bases not matched to a gene: 3. Germline V gene sequence: CDR1 SEHNR, CDR2 FQNEAQ (reference sequence). CDR3 in DNA: TGTGCCAGCAGCTTTCCGGGACAGGGGAACTATGGCTACACCTTC. Amino acids: CASSFPGQGNYGYTF.

The rearrangement links TRBV11-2 to TRBJ2-1, with 10 bases lining up with TRBD1. The CDR3 consists of 15 residues. Germline V gene data show CDR1 as SGHAT and CDR2 as FQNNGV. J was trimmed by 5 bases and V by 3 bases; bases with no gene match: 4. CDR3 sequence reads: CASSFSDRGHNEQFF. As DNA, the CDR3 is TGTGCCAGCAGCTTTAGTGACAGGGGGCACAATGAGCAGTTCTTC.

The rearrangement uses TRBV5-6 and TRBJ1-2; TRBD1 is a possible D gene (6 bases). V lost 7 bases to trimming and J lost 5 bases, with 24 bases between them. The CDR3 runs 16 residues. Germline V CDR1 and CDR2: SGHDT, YYEEEE. CDR3 sequence reads: CASRLFLGGGSYGYTF. For the CDR3, the DNA is TGTGCCAGCCGACTCTTCCTCGGCGGGGGCAGTTATGGCTACACCTTC. Together with reference TRBV5-6 and TRBJ1-2, the CDR3 gives the full variable domain: DAGVTQSPTHLIKTRGQQVTLRCSPKSGHDTVSWYQQALGQGPQFIFQYYEEEERQRGNFPDRFSGHQFPNYSSELNVNALLLGDSALYLCASRLFLGGGSYGYTFGSGTRLTVV.

This clone was found once. The rearrangement links TRBV4-3 to TRBJ2-2; 11 bases align to TRBD2. Germline-derived CDR1 and CDR2 are LGHNA and YSLEER. This CDR3 comprises 17 residues. V was pared by 4 bases and J by 6 bases, with 10 bases of the junction left unmatched. The CDR3 protein is CASSPRPSGGPPGELFF. CDR3 in DNA: TGCGCCAGCAGCCCCAGGCCTAGCGGGGGGCCCCCCGGGGAGCTGTTTTTT.

The V call is TRBV21-1, the J call TRBJ1-1. TRBV21-1 represents a pseudogene. CDR3 length equals 17 residues. CDR3 in DNA: TGTGCCAGCAGCCCACGCGGGGAAGGGACCCAGAACACTGAAGCTTTCTTT. This translates into CASSPRGEGTQNTEAFF.

The chain is built from TRBV10-3 and TRBJ1-6; 9 positions match TRBD1. The CDR3 has 15 amino acids. Germline CDR1 is ENHRY and CDR2 is SYGVKD. V trimming: 6 bases; J trimming: 7 bases; junction bases outside the gene matches: 7. The CDR3 is CAIRTTGGLNSPLHF. In DNA form, the CDR3 reads TGTGCCATCAGAACAACAGGGGGCCTGAATTCACCCCTCCACTTT.

This clone was detected only a few times. The chain employs TRBV7-9 and TRBJ1-5; maybe TRBD1 (5 bases). Germline V gene data show CDR1 as SEHNR and CDR2 as FQNEAQ (reference sequence). The CDR3 spans 14 residues. V dropped 5 bases and J dropped 4 bases, with 12 bases sitting between them. The CDR3 here is CASSMPGGNQPQHF. CDR3 DNA: TGTGCCAGCAGCATGCCGGGGGGAAATCAGCCCCAGCATTTT. The entire variable domain, with the rest obtained from reference TRBV7-9 and TRBJ1-5, is as follows: DTGVSQNPRHKITKRGQNVTFRCDPISEHNRLYWYRQTLGQGPEFLTYFQNEAQLEKSRLLSDRFSAERPKGSFSTLEIQRTEQGDSAMYLCASSMPGGNQPQHFGDGTRLSIL.

The CDR3 reads CAWSLERVNEQFF. As DNA, the CDR3 is TGTGCCTGGAGCCTAGAGCGTGTCAATGAGCAGTTCTTC. The V call is TRBV30, the J call TRBJ2-1; D uncertain. Germline assignment: CDR1 GTSNPN and CDR2 SVGIG (reference sequence). The CDR3 sequence is 13 residues long. The ends were cut back, 3 bases at V and 6 bases at J, with 12 bases in the middle. Full variable domain (missing parts from reference TRBV30 and TRBJ2-1): SQTIHQWPATLVQPVGSPLSLECTVEGTSNPNLYWYRQAAGRGLQLLFYSVGIGQISSEVPQNLSASRPQDRQFILSSKKLLLSDSGFYLCAWSLERVNEQFFGPGTRLTVL.

This clone has a handful of counts. CDR3 bases: TGTGCCAGCAACACACAGGGTACAGGGGGGTATGGCTACACCTTC. Residues: CASNTQGTGGYGYTF. The gene calls are TRBV28 and TRBJ1-2; 8 bases are shared with TRBD1. The CDR3 loop spans 15 amino acids. Germline CDR1 reads MDHEN; CDR2 reads SYDVKM. Losses at the gene ends were 7 bases for V and 5 bases for J; bases not matched to a gene: 12.

This clone has just a few counts. The V call is TRBV7-8, the J call TRBJ1-1; perhaps TRBD1 as D (6 bases). CDR3 size: 17 residues. Germline V CDR1 and CDR2: SGHVS, FQNEAQ. Trimming removed 5 bases from V and 4 bases from J, with 23 bases in between. CDR3 amino acids: CASSLIGLQGGSTEAFF. The CDR3 region has the DNA TGTGCCAGCAGCCTAATCGGGTTACAGGGTGGGAGCACTGAAGCTTTCTTT.

The chain is built from TRBV2 and TRBJ2-7, with 7 bases fitting TRBD2. Trimming removed 7 bases from V and 1 base from J; junction bases left unmatched: 4. This CDR3 has 13 amino acids. CDR1 is SNHLY and CDR2 is FYNNEI in the germline V gene. In nucleotides, the CDR3 is TGTGCCAGCAATTCGGGGGGATCCTACGAGCAGTACTTC. Translation: CASNSGGSYEQYF.

This chain connects TRBV29-1 to TRBJ2-6; D unresolved. CDR3 length: 15 residues. In germline, CDR1 is SQVTM, CDR2 ANQGSEA. Between the trimmed V and J ends, which lost 5 bases and 0 bases, there was a span of 11 bases. The CDR3 sequence: CSVLSSPSGANVLTF. CDR3 nucleotides: TGCAGCGTTCTTTCCAGTCCCTCTGGGGCCAACGTCCTGACTTTC.

This clone has a count of ten or more. This chain joins TRBV9 and TRBJ2-2, with 8 bases identical to TRBD2. The CDR3 has 16 residues. Germline CDR1 reads SGDLS; CDR2 reads YYNGEE. Unmatched junction bases numbered 5, after V lost 0 bases and J lost 4 bases. CDR3 protein: CASSVDLAGVTGELFF. The DNA for the CDR3 is TGTGCCAGCAGCGTAGACCTAGCGGGCGTCACCGGGGAGCTGTTTTTT. Filled out from reference TRBV9 and TRBJ2-2, the complete variable domain reads DSGVTQTPKHLITATGQRVTLRCSPRSGDLSVYWYQQSLDQGLQFLIQYYNGEERAKGNILERFSAQQFPDLHSELNLSSLELGDSALYFCASSVDLAGVTGELFFGEGSRLTVL.

The chain recombines TRBV11-2 with TRBJ2-2; D gene unclear. CDR3 length: 15 residues. The germline V and J ends were trimmed by 4 bases and 0 bases, with 9 bases remaining between them. Germline V gene lookup returns CDR1 SGHAT and CDR2 FQNNGV. CDR3 region: CASSSITSNTGELFF. The CDR3 bases are TGTGCCAGCAGCTCGATAACATCGAACACCGGGGAGCTGTTTTTT.

V usage is TRBV19 and J usage is TRBJ1-2; 8 bases match TRBD1. From germline, CDR1 is LNHDA and CDR2 SQIVND (reference sequence). This CDR3 has 15 residues. Germline trimming cut 3 bases from V and 4 bases from J; bases unmatched to any gene: 7. The CDR3 spells CASSISRGPGYGYTF. The CDR3 DNA is TGTGCCAGTAGTATTTCCAGGGGGCCTGGCTATGGCTACACCTTC. The full variable domain, with the rest looked up from reference TRBV19 and TRBJ1-2, is DGGITQSPKYLFRKEGQNVTLSCEQNLNHDAMYWYRQDPGQGLRLIYYSQIVNDFQKGDIAEGYSVSREKKESFPLTVTSAQKNPTAFYLCASSISRGPGYGYTFGSGTRLTVV.

The gene calls are TRBV7-2 and TRBJ2-7; 9 positions match TRBD1. This CDR3 is built from 16 residues. CDR1 SGHTA and CDR2 FQGNSA come from the germline V gene. Losses at the gene ends were 1 base for V and 5 bases for J; bases not matched to a gene: 9. Here the CDR3 DNA reads TGTGCCAGCAGCTTAGTTGGGGGACAGGGAGGGGACGAGCAGTACTTC. Translating gives CASSLVGGQGGDEQYF. The full variable domain, rest sourced from reference TRBV7-2 and TRBJ2-7, is GAGVSQSPSNKVTEKGKDVELRCDPISGHTALYWYRQSLGQGLEFLIYFQGNSAPDKSGLPSDRFSAERTGGSVSTLTIQRTQQEDSAVYLCASSLVGGQGGDEQYFGPGTRLTVT.